Listed here are 30 T cell receptor beta chains from one sample, sequenced in a study of tumor and adjacent non-tumor tissue in lung cancer. No cell sorting was done before RNA was extracted from the tissue. This non-tumor lung sample came from over 3 cm beyond the tumor edge. A modified ARM-PCR protocol with three rounds of nested PCR amplified TCRbeta. Via MiXCR, TCRdb re-called the multiplex PCR reads, giving one row per CDR3 protein. The sample yields over 100,000 distinct CDR3 sequences, around 57% seen once. Specimen: distant non-tumor lung tissue. The receptors originated from a man between 60 and 75 years old with non-small cell lung cancer.

With regard to this clonotype: Compared with germline, one end of the junction differs, possibly owing to a read error. CDR3 bases: TGTGCCAGTAGCTTGGAGTCTAGCGGTGTGCAGTTCTTC. As protein: CASSLESSGVQFF. The rearrangement links TRBV5-5 to TRBJ2-1; 7 bases fit TRBD2. CDR3 size: 13 residues. The germline gives CDR1 SGHKS, CDR2 YYEKEE (reference sequence).

As concerns this clonotype: Mismatch with germline at one junction end may stem from a read error. CDR3 in DNA: TGCACCAGCAGCCAAGAAGACAGTACATACAATGAGCAGTTCTTC. This codes for CTSSQEDSTYNEQFF. The chain links TRBV4-1 to TRBJ2-1; D is perhaps TRBD1 (5 bases). This CDR3 has 15 residues. CDR1 MGHRA and CDR2 YSYEKL come from the germline V gene.

This clonotype was seen only once. A much larger clone lies a single base off, so this may be a read error. The chain couples TRBV6-1 to TRBJ2-2; D might be TRBD1 (5 bases). In germline, CDR1 is MNHNS, CDR2 SASEGT. V lost 4 bases and J 6 bases, leaving 15 bases between the germline ends. This CDR3 has 15 amino acids. The CDR3 coding sequence is TGTGCCAGCAGTGTTGTAGGGGCCAACTCCGGGGAGCTGTTTTTT. Translating it yields CASSVVGANSGELFF.

The rearrangement joins TRBV12-3 or TRBV12-4 to TRBJ1-5; 7 positions match TRBD1. V shed 7 bases, J shed 3 bases, and the junction held 12 bases outside the gene matches. CDR3 length: 16 residues. CDR3 nucleotide sequence: TGTGCCAGCAATAACCTTAGAGGGGGCGTCAATCAGCCCCAGCATTTT. Its protein product is CASNNLRGGVNQPQHF.

This clonotype was counted many times. This chain connects TRBV12-3 or TRBV12-4 to TRBJ2-7, with 7 bases identical to TRBD1. After removal of 2 bases from V and 3 bases from J, the junction contained 4 bases not matched to a gene. This CDR3 has 14 amino acids. In DNA form, the CDR3 reads TGTGCCAGCAGTTTAAGAGGGGGCAGCTACGAGCAGTACTTC. The encoded protein is CASSLRGGSYEQYF.

For this clonotype: The junction does not match germline at one end; this may be a read error. The rearrangement joins TRBV11-3 to TRBJ1-1; D remains ambiguous. CDR1 SGHNT and CDR2 YENEEA come from the germline V gene. The CDR3 is 11 amino acids. The CDR3 reads CANSLSTEAFF. Written as DNA, the CDR3 is TGTGCCAACAGCCTGAGCACTGAAGCTTTCTTT.

This clonotype was observed a single time. The junction differs from germline at one of its ends, possibly a read error. The chain employs TRBV5-1 and TRBJ1-2; no clear D gene. The V gene's germline CDR1 is SGHRS and CDR2 YFSETQ. CDR3 length: 14 amino acids. The CDR3 spells CASTSGTDNYAYTF. CDR3 nucleotides: TGCGCCAGTACAAGCGGAACAGATAACTATGCCTACACCTTC.

In regard to this clonotype: Mismatch with germline at one junction end may stem from a read error. The rearrangement joins TRBV12-3 or TRBV12-4 to TRBJ2-1, with D hard to call. This CDR3 region has 15 residues. The CDR3 protein is CVSTPVDFLGYEQFF. CDR3 nucleotide sequence: TGTGTCAGCACCCCGGTGGATTTCCTTGGGTATGAGCAGTTCTTC.

In its sample, this clonotype was seen many times. The rearrangement uses TRBV7-3 and TRBJ2-2; 9 nucleotides match TRBD1. Per germline, CDR1 SGHTA and CDR2 FQGTGA. The CDR3 contains 16 residues. V was pared by 5 bases and J by 5 bases, with 9 bases of the junction left unmatched. As DNA, the CDR3 is TGTGCCAGCAGCCTTACAGGGGGCGATTGGACCGGGGAGCTGTTTTTT. It encodes CASSLTGGDWTGELFF.

This clonotype was counted a few times. This chain joins TRBV5-8 and TRBJ1-6; D is possibly TRBD1 (5 bases). V was shortened by 2 bases and J by 11 bases, with 8 bases between the two germline ends. Germline values: CDR1 SGHTS, CDR2 YDEGEE. The CDR3 consists of 12 residues. CDR3 coding DNA: TGTGCCAGCAGCTTCCGGGGCCCACCCCTCCACTTT. Its translation: CASSFRGPPLHF.

With respect to this clonotype: A read error may be the cause here, since a much bigger clone is one base away. The V and J genes are TRBV20-1 and TRBJ2-1; D unresolved. The V gene's germline CDR1 is DFQATT and CDR2 SNEGSKA (reference sequence). CDR3 length: 10 residues. CDR3 DNA sequence: TGCAGTGCTTGGAACTTAGAGCAGTCCTTC. Its protein product is CSAWNLEQSF.

The rearrangement links TRBV6-5 to TRBJ2-5; D is ambiguous. V dropped 5 bases and J dropped 0 bases, with 13 bases sitting between them. The germline V gene has CDR1 MNHEY and CDR2 SVGAGI. This CDR3 is built from 15 residues. CDR3 region: CASSPLCEYQETQYF. CDR3 bases: TGTGCCAGCAGTCCCCTCTGCGAGTACCAAGAGACCCAGTACTTC.

Ten or more counts support this clonotype. The rearrangement joins TRBV7-9 to TRBJ2-7; the D call may be TRBD1 or TRBD2 (5 bases each). CDR1 and CDR2 from the germline V gene are SEHNR and FQNEAQ (reference sequence). This CDR3 is 16 amino acids long. Trimming shortened V by 6 bases and J by 0 bases, and 18 bases separated the two germline ends. DNA of the CDR3: TGTGCCAGCAGTCATTACGGGGCAGGTATCTCCTACGAGCAGTACTTC. It specifies CASSHYGAGISYEQYF.

This clonotype occurred many times. V is TRBV12-3 or TRBV12-4 and J is TRBJ1-1; D gene uncertain. Trimming took off 4 bases at V and 3 bases at J, with 18 bases between the two ends. This CDR3 is built from 16 residues. This CDR3 reads CASSSGPKWEDTEAFF. CDR3 nucleotides: TGTGCCAGCAGTTCCGGACCTAAATGGGAGGACACTGAAGCTTTCTTT.

This clonotype was seen once. The chain joins TRBV7-9 to TRBJ2-1; D possibly corresponds to TRBD2 (6 bases). Germline values: CDR1 SEHNR, CDR2 FQNEAQ (reference sequence). Trimming pared 4 bases from V and 8 bases from J, leaving 18 bases between. This CDR3 is 15 amino acids long. The DNA for the CDR3 is TGTGCCAGCAGCTCCTTAGTGGGAGGCGGCGATGAGCAGTTCTTC. It codes for CASSSLVGGGDEQFF.

This clonotype has at least ten counts. The chain links TRBV12-3 or TRBV12-4 to TRBJ1-5, with D unclear. The CDR3 has 12 amino acids. The germline V and J ends were trimmed by 5 bases and 7 bases, with 9 bases remaining between them. The CDR3 DNA is TGTGCCAGCAGTCCTACCCCCCAGCCCCAGCATTTT. This gives the protein CASSPTPQPQHF.

In regard to this clonotype: A much larger clone lies one base from this, so it may be a read error. This chain links TRBV4-1 with TRBJ2-5; 9 positions match TRBD2. Losses at the gene ends were 5 bases for V and 5 bases for J; bases not matched to a gene: 6. Germline lookup yields CDR1 MGHRA and CDR2 YSYEKL. The CDR3 runs to 14 residues. CDR3 coding DNA: TGCGCCAGCAGCTCGTTCGGACTAGCGGAGACCCAGTACTTC. It specifies CASSSFGLAETQYF.

Details on this clonotype: One end of the junction varies from germline; a read error may be responsible. The rearrangement links TRBV11-2 to TRBJ2-5; maybe TRBD2 (6 bases). Germline V gene data show CDR1 as SGHAT and CDR2 as FQNNGV. The CDR3 contains 15 residues. CDR3 region: CASSTTSLSGETQCF. In DNA, the CDR3 is TGTGCCAGCAGCACCACTAGCCTGAGTGGAGAGACCCAGTGCTTC.

This clonotype was seen at least ten times. The rearrangement joins TRBV5-6 to TRBJ1-1; 9 nucleotides agree with TRBD1. Looked up from germline, CDR1 is SGHDT and CDR2 is YYEEEE. V dropped 5 bases and J dropped 4; count of bases not matched to a gene: 9. The CDR3 totals 15 residues. The CDR3 protein is CASSPGQGMFTEAFF. The CDR3, as DNA: TGTGCCAGCAGTCCAGGACAGGGGATGTTCACTGAAGCTTTCTTT.

This clonotype was detected many times. The chain employs TRBV4-3 and TRBJ2-1, with 8 bases fitting TRBD1. V was pared by 1 base and J by 8 bases, with 7 bases of the junction left unmatched. The CDR3 extends over 15 amino acids. The germline V gene encodes CDR1 LGHNA and CDR2 YSLEER. CDR3 in DNA: TGCGCCAGCAGCCAAGGAGTGGACAGGGATTATGAGCAGTTCTTC. This codes for CASSQGVDRDYEQFF.

Details on this clonotype: A much larger clone lies one base from this, so it may be a read error. The chain uses TRBV6-5 and TRBJ2-5; D unresolved. This CDR3 contains 15 residues. Germline V CDR1 and CDR2: MNHEY, SVGAGI. The CDR3 DNA reads TGTGCCAGCAGTCAACGACTGGGTTGGCAAGAGACCCAGCACTTC. Protein: CASSQRLGWQETQHF.

This clonotype was found a few times. The chain recombines TRBV30 with TRBJ1-5; possible D gene TRBD1, 5 bases. Germline V lookup: CDR1 GTSNPN, CDR2 SVGIG (reference sequence). V was cut by 5 bases and J by 3 bases, with 11 bases left in between. The CDR3 spans 13 residues. The CDR3 is CAWAPGPNQPQHF. CDR3 nucleotide sequence: TGTGCCTGGGCACCGGGACCCAATCAGCCCCAGCATTTT.

Note on this clonotype: One end of the junction does not line up with germline, which may come from a read error. This rearrangement joins TRBV5-1 to TRBJ2-1, with 10 bases identical to TRBD2. Germline CDR1 SGHRS, CDR2 YFSETQ. CDR3 length: 17 residues. In nucleotides, the CDR3 is TGCGCCAGCAGATTGGGTGGATTAGCGGGAGGTCACAATGAGAAGTTCTTC. It specifies CASRLGGLAGGHNEKFF.

A note on this clonotype: A read error may account for a junction end that differs from germline. The chain is built from TRBV6-1 and TRBJ2-7; possibly TRBD1 for D (6 bases). Germline CDR1 and CDR2: MNHNS and SASEGT. There are 12 residues in the CDR3. The DNA of the CDR3 is TGTTCCATCAGTGGGGACATGCGCGAGCGGTACTTC. Its translation: CSISGDMRERYF.

Comment on this clonotype: The conserved phenylalanine or tryptophan is not found at the CDR3 terminus, so this likely reflects a read error. The genes are TRBV11-3 and TRBJ2-3; 11 bases match TRBD1. Judging by the DNA end, TRBJ1-5 fits better; the J call may be wrong. Per the germline V gene, CDR1 is SGHNT and CDR2 is YENEEA. The CDR3 has 14 amino acids. CDR3 nucleotide sequence: TGTGCCAACAGCCCAGGGACAGGGGGAGATACGCAGCATTTA. The encoded protein is CANSPGTGGDTQHL.

Worth noting for this clonotype: A much larger clone differs from this one at a single base, so this may be a read error. The chain recombines TRBV12-5 with TRBJ1-5; perhaps TRBD1 as D (6 bases). Germline lookup yields CDR1 LGHNT and CDR2 FRNRAP. This CDR3 is 13 amino acids long. The CDR3 sequence is CASGFGTKQPQRF. The CDR3 coding sequence is TGTGCTAGTGGTTTCGGGACAAAACAGCCCCAGCGTTTT.

Regarding this clonotype: This sequence may be a read error, since a much larger clone differs from it by one base. V gene TRBV12-3 or TRBV12-4 combines with J gene TRBJ1-6; TRBD1 agrees at 9 bases. CDR3 length: 16 amino acids. J lost 10 bases, V lost 5 bases, and 12 bases had no gene match. DNA of the CDR3: TGTGCCAGCAGTATACGGACGACAGGGGGTGGCTCACCCCTCCACTTT. This sequence encodes CASSIRTTGGGSPLHF.

This clonotype was seen once. The J gene is TRBJ1-1, the V gene TRBV29-1; 10 positions match TRBD1. The length of the CDR3 is 13 residues. After removal of 8 bases from V and 8 bases from J, the junction contained 11 bases not matched to a gene. Germline V lookup: CDR1 SQVTM, CDR2 ANQGSEA. The CDR3 loop reads CSIAGTGALEAFF. The CDR3 DNA follows: TGCAGCATTGCCGGGACAGGGGCCTTAGAAGCTTTCTTT.

This chain connects TRBV5-1 to TRBJ2-5, with TRBD1 matching over 7 bases. J was trimmed by 9 bases and V by 0 bases; bases with no gene match: 20. The CDR3 spans 18 residues. CDR1 is SGHRS and CDR2 is YFSETQ in the germline V gene. As DNA, the CDR3 is TGCGCCAGCAGCTTGGAAGGGACAGCCCGAGGGGACAATATGGCCCAGTACTTC. Its translation is CASSLEGTARGDNMAQYF.

This clonotype was observed a few times. A much larger clone differs from this one at a single base, so this may be a read error. The rearrangement joins TRBV4-1 to TRBJ1-2; D call uncertain. The CDR3 extends over 15 amino acids. Germline CDR1 MGHRA, CDR2 YSYEKL. CDR3 nucleotide sequence: TGCGCCAGCAGGCAAGACCTGACAACTAACTATGGCTACACCTTC. This encodes CASRQDLTTNYGYTF.